The clone carrying this T cell receptor delta chain was seen more than once but under ten times. With CATT, TCRdb re-called clones from the reads. The sample includes around 7,500 delta-chain clones, roughly 12% seen only once; the top ten take about 7.1%. The CDR3 totals 18 residues. Germline loops: CDR1 GEAIGNYY, CDR2 EKD. V lost 3 bases, J lost 0 bases, and 14 bases lay in between. This sample is drawn from a study of gamma-delta chains in newborns, infants, children. Study summary: Polyclonal expansion of innate γδ T cells after birth follows microbial exposure.

The sequence was obtained from a child who was a newborn, infant or young child, either healthy, febrile or measles-vaccinated (not recorded which). This sequence joins TRDV2 and TRDJ3; D is perhaps TRDD3 (5 bases). Sequenced input: blood. CDR3 coding DNA: TGTGCCTGTGACCTCCTGAGGGGAAGCTCCTGGGACACCCGACAGATGTTTTTC. This translates into CACDLLRGSSWDTRQMFF.